Reported below is one TCR beta chain. In germline, CDR1 is SGHAT, CDR2 FQNNGV. This CDR3 is 13 amino acids long. The V segment lost 5 bases and the J segment 5 bases; nucleotides outside the gene matches: 5. The data derive from a study of control samples from healthy donors and cancer patients. Sequencing used immunoSEQ multiplex PCR; TCRdb keeps in-frame clones, though not all of them. The sample carries about 86,000 clones, approximately 95% recorded once. This sequence originates from a woman aged 25-40 years in good health. The V and J genes are TRBV11-2 and TRBJ1-1; TRBD1 agrees at 7 bases. The specimen sequenced was blood. The CDR3 nucleotides read TGTGCCAGCAGCGACAGGGTTCGAACTGAAGCTTTCTTT. Amino acid sequence: CASSDRVRTEAFF.